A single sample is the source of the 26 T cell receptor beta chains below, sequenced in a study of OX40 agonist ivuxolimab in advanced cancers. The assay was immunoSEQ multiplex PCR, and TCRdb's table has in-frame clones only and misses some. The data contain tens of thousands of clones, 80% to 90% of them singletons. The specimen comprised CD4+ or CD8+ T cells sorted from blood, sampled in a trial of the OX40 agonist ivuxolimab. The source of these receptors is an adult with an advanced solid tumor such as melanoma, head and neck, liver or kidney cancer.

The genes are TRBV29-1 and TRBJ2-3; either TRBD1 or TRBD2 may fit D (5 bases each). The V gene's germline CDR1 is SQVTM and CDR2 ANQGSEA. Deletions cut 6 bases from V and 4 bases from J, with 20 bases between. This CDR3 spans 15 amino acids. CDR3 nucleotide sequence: TGCAGCGTCCGAGCCACCGGGACGAGGTCAGATACGCAGTATTTT. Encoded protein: CSVRATGTRSDTQYF.

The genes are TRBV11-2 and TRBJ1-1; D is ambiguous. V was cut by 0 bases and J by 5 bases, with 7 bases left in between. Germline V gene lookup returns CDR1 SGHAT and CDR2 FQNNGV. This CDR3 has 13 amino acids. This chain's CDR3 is CASSLDHLTEAFF. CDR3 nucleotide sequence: TGTGCCAGCAGCTTAGATCATTTAACTGAAGCTTTCTTT.

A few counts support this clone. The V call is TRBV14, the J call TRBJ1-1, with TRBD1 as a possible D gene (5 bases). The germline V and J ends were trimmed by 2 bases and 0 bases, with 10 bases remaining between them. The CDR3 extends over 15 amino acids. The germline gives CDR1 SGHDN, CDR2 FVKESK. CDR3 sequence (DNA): TGTGCCAGCAGCCAATGGCAGGGAATGAACACTGAAGCTTTCTTT. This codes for CASSQWQGMNTEAFF.

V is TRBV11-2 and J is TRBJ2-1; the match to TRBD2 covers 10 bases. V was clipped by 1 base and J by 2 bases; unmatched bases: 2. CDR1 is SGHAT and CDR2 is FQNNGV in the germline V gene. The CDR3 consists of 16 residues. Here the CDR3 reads CASSLGLAGAYNEQFF. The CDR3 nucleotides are TGTGCCAGCAGCTTAGGACTAGCGGGCGCCTACAATGAGCAGTTCTTC. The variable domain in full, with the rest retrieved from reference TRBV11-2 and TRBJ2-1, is EAGVAQSPRYKIIEKRQSVAFWCNPISGHATLYWYQQILGQGPKLLIQFQNNGVVDDSQLPKDRFSAERLKGVDSTLKIQPAKLEDSAVYLCASSLGLAGAYNEQFFGPGTRLTVL.

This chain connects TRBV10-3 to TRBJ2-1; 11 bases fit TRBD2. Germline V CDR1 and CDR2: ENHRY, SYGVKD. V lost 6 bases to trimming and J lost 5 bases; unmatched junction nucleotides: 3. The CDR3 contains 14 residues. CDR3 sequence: CAISATSGNNEQFF. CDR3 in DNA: TGTGCCATCAGCGCGACTAGCGGGAACAATGAGCAGTTCTTC.

The CDR3 protein is CASSQDVSGSYGYTF. CDR3 bases: TGCGCCAGCAGCCAAGACGTCTCAGGATCCTATGGCTACACCTTC. The chain couples TRBV4-1 to TRBJ1-2, with D uncertain. Trimming took 0 bases from V and 4 from J, leaving 12 bases between them. CDR1 is MGHRA and CDR2 is YSYEKL in the germline V gene. The CDR3 loop spans 15 amino acids.

The CDR3 is CASSKGVTYEQYF. DNA of the CDR3: TGTGCCAGCAGCAAAGGAGTCACCTACGAGCAGTACTTC. The rearrangement joins TRBV21-1 to TRBJ2-7; TRBD2, the table's D call, was not compared with the DNA. TRBV21-1 is termed a pseudogene. This CDR3 contains 13 residues.

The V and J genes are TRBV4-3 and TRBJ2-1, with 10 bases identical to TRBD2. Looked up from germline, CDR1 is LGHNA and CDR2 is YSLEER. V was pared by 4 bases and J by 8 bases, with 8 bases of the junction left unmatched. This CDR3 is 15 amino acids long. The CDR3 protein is CASSPELAGMHEQFF. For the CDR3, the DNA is TGCGCCAGCAGCCCAGAACTAGCGGGGATGCATGAGCAGTTCTTC.

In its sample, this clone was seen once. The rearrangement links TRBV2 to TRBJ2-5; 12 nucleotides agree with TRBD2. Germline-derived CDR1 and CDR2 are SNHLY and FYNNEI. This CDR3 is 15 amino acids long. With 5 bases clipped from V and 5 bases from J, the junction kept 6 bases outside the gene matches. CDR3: CASSMTTSGSETQYF. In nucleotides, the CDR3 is TGTGCCAGCAGTATGACGACTAGCGGGAGCGAGACCCAGTACTTC. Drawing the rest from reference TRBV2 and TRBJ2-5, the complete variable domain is EPEVTQTPSHQVTQMGQEVILRCVPISNHLYFYWYRQILGQKVEFLVSFYNNEISEKSEIFDDQFSVERPDGSNFTLKIRSTKLEDSAMYFCASSMTTSGSETQYFGPGTRLLVL.

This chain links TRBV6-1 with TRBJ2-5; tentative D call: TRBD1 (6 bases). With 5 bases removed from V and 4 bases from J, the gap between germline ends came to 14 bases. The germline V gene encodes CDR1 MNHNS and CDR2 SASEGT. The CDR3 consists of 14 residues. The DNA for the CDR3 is TGTGCCAGCAGTCCGGGACACACCACAGAGACCCAGTACTTC. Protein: CASSPGHTTETQYF.

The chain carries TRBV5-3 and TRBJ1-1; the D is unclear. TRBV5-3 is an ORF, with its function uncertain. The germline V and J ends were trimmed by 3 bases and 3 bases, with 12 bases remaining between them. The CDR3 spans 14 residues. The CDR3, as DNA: TGTGCCAGAAGCTCGCCGTTGGTGTACACTGAAGCTTTCTTT. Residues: CARSSPLVYTEAFF.

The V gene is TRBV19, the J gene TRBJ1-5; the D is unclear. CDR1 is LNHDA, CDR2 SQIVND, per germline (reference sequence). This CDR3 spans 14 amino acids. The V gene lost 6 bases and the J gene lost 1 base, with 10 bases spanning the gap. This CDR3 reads CASSPAGSNQPQHF. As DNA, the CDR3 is TGTGCCAGTAGCCCTGCGGGGAGCAATCAGCCCCAGCATTTT.

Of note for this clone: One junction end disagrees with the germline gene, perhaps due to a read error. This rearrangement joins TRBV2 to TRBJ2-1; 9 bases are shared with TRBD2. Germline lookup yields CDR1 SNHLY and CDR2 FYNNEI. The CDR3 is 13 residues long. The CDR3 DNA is TGTGCCAGCAGGGCCGGGACTAGCAATAAGCAGTTCTTC. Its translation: CASRAGTSNKQFF.

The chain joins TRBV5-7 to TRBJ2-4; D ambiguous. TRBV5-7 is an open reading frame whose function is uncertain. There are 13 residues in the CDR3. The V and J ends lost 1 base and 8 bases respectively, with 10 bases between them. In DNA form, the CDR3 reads TGTGCCAGCAGCTTGTCCAGTAAGGACATTCAGTACTTC. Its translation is CASSLSSKDIQYF.

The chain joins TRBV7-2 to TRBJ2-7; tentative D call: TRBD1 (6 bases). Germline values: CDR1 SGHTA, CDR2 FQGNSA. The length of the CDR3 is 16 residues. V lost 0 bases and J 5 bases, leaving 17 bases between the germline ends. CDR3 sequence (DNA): TGTGCCAGCAGCTTAGCGGTGGGGGCGGTCCCCAACGAGCAGTACTTC. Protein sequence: CASSLAVGAVPNEQYF.

This CDR3 reads CASSPGTTYGYTF. Written as DNA, the CDR3 is TGTGCCAGCAGCCCCGGGACAACTTATGGCTACACCTTC. This sequence joins TRBV7-9 and TRBJ1-2; perhaps TRBD1 as D (6 bases). CDR3 length: 13 residues. Germline V lookup: CDR1 SEHNR, CDR2 FQNEAQ (reference sequence). Trimming took off 5 bases at V and 5 bases at J, with 12 bases between the two ends.

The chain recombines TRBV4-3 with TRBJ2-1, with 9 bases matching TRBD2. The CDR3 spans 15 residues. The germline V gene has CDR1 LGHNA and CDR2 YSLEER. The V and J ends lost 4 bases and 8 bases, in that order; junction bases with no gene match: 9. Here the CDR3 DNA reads TGCGCCAGCAGCCGGAATAGCGGGAGTCGGGATGAGCAGTTCTTC. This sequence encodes CASSRNSGSRDEQFF.

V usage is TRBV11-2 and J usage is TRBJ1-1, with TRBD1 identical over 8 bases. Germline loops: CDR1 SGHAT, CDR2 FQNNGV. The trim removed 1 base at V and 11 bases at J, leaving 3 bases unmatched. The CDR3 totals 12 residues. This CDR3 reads CASSLGQGAAFF. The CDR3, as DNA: TGTGCCAGCAGCTTAGGTCAGGGGGCGGCTTTCTTT.

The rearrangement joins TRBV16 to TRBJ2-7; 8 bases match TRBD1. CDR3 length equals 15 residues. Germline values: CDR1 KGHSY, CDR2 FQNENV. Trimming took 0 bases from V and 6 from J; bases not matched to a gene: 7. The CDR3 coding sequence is TGTGCCAGCAGCCAATCAGGGGCAGGGGGCCCCGAGCAGTACTTC. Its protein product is CASSQSGAGGPEQYF.

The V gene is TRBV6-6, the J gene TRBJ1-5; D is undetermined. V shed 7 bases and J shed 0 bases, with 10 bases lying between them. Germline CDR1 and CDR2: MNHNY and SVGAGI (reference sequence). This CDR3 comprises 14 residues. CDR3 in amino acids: CASILGDSNQPQHF. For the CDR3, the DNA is TGTGCCAGCATTCTCGGTGATAGCAATCAGCCCCAGCATTTT.

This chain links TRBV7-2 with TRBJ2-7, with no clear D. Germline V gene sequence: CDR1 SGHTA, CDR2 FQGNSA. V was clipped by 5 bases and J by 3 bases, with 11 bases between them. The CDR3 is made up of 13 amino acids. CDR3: CASSPPPIYEQYF. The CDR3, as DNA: TGTGCCAGCAGCCCCCCTCCCATCTACGAGCAGTACTTC.

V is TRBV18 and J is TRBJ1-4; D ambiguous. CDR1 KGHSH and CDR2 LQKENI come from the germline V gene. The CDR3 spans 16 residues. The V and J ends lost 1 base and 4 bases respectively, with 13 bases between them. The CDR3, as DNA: TGTGCCAGCTCACCACAAGAGGCTGGGGTTAATGAAAAACTGTTTTTT. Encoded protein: CASSPQEAGVNEKLFF.

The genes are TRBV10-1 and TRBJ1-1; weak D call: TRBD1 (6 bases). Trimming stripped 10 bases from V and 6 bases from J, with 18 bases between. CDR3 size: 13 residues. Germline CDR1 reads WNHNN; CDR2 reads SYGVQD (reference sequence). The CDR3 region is CATSTGSRAEAFF. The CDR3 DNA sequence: TGCGCCACCAGCACAGGGAGTCGCGCTGAAGCTTTCTTT.

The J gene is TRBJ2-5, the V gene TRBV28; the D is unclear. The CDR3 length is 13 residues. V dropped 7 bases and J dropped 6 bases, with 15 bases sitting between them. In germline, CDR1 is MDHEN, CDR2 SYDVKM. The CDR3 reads CASIGPLTKTQYF. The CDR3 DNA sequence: TGTGCCAGCATTGGGCCCCTTACAAAGACCCAGTACTTC.

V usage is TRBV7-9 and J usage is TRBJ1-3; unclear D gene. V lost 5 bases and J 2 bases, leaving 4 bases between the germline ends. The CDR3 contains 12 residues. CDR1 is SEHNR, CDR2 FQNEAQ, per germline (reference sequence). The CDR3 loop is CASSPAGNTIYF. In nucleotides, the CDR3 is TGTGCCAGCAGCCCGGCTGGAAACACCATATATTTT.

The CDR3 nucleotides are TGTGCCAGCACTGGAGGGGGCCCCTACAATGAGCAGTTCTTC. It specifies CASTGGGPYNEQFF. The chain couples TRBV2 to TRBJ2-1; TRBD1 might be the D (7 bases). The CDR3 consists of 14 residues. V was shortened by 7 bases and J by 2 bases, with 12 bases between the two germline ends. In germline, CDR1 is SNHLY, CDR2 FYNNEI.